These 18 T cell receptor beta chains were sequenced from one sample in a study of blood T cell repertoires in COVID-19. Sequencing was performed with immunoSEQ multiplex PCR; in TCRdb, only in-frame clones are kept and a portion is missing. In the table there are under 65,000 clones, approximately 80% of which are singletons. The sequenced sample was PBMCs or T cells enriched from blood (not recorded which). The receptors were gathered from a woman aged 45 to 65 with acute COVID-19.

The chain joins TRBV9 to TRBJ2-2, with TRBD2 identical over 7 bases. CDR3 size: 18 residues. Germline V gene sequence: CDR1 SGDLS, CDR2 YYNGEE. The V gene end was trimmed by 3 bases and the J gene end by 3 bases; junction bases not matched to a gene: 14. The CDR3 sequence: CASSGTLGRGLYTGELFF. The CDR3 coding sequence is TGTGCCAGCAGCGGAACCCTTGGGAGGGGACTGTACACCGGGGAGCTGTTTTTT.

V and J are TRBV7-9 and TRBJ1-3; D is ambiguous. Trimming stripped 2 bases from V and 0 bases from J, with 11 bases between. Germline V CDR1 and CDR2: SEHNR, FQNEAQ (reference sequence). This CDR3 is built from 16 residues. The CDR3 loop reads CASSLSLGVSGNTIYF. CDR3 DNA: TGTGCCAGCAGCTTAAGTCTCGGGGTCTCTGGAAACACCATATATTTT.

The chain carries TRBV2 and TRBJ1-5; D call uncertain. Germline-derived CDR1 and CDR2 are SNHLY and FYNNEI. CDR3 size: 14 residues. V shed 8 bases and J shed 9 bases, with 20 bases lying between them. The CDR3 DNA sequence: TGTGCCAGCTTCGAAGGTGGAGCCTTCGGGCCCCAGCATTTT. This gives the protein CASFEGGAFGPQHF.

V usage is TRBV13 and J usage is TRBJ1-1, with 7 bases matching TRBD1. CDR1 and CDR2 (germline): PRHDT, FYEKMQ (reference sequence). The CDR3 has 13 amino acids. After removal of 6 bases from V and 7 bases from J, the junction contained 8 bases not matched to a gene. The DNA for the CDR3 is TGTGCCAGCAGAACAACAGGGGTGGGTGAAGCTTTCTTT. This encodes CASRTTGVGEAFF.

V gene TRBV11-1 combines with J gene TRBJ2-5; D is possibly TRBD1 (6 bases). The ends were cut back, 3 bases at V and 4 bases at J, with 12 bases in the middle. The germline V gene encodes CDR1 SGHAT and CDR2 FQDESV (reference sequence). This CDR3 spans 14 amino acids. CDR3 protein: CASSLRGKRETQYF. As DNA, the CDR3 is TGTGCCAGCAGCTTGAGGGGGAAGCGAGAGACCCAGTACTTC.

DNA for the CDR3: TGTGCCAGTAGTACGGGACAGGGATGGAACAATCAGCCCCAGCATTTT. Its protein product is CASSTGQGWNNQPQHF. The chain has TRBV19 and TRBJ1-5, with 9 nucleotides matching TRBD1. The germline gives CDR1 LNHDA, CDR2 SQIVND (reference sequence). The CDR3 runs 16 residues. V trimming: 4 bases; J trimming: 3 bases; junction bases outside the gene matches: 7. Complete variable domain (other parts from reference TRBV19 and TRBJ1-5): DGGITQSPKYLFRKEGQNVTLSCEQNLNHDAMYWYRQDPGQGLRLIYYSQIVNDFQKGDIAEGYSVSREKKESFPLTVTSAQKNPTAFYLCASSTGQGWNNQPQHFGDGTRLSIL.

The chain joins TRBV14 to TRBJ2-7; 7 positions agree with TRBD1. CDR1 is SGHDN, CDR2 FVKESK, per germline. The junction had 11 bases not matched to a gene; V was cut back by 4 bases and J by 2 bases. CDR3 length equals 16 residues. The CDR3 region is CASSRMDRRPPYEQYF. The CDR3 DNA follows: TGTGCCAGCAGCCGAATGGACAGGAGACCCCCCTACGAGCAGTACTTC. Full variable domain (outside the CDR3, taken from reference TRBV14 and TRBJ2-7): EAGVTQFPSHSVIEKGQTVTLRCDPISGHDNLYWYRRVMGKEIKFLLHFVKESKQDESGMPNNRFLAERTGGTYSTLKVQPAELEDSGVYFCASSRMDRRPPYEQYFGPGTRLTVT.

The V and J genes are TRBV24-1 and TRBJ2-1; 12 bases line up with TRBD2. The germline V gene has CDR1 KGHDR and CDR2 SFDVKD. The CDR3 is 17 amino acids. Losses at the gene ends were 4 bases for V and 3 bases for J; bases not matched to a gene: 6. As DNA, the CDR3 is TGTGCCACCAGTGACCCTGGGACTAGCGGGTTCTACAATGAGCAGTTCTTC. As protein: CATSDPGTSGFYNEQFF.

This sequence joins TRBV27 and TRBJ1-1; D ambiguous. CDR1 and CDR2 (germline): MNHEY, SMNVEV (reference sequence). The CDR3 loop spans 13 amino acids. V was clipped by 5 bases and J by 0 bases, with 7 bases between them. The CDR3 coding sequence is TGTGCCAGCAGTCCCGACTTGAACACTGAAGCTTTCTTT. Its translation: CASSPDLNTEAFF.

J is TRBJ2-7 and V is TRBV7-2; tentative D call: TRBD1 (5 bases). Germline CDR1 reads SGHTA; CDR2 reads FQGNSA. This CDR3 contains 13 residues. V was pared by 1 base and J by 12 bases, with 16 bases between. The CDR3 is CASSLEMSRVLYF. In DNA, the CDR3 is TGTGCCAGCAGCTTAGAAATGAGCAGGGTTTTGTACTTC. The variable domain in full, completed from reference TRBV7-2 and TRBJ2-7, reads GAGVSQSPSNKVTEKGKDVELRCDPISGHTALYWYRQSLGQGLEFLIYFQGNSAPDKSGLPSDRFSAERTGGSVSTLTIQRTQQEDSAVYLCASSLEMSRVLYFGPGTRLTVT.

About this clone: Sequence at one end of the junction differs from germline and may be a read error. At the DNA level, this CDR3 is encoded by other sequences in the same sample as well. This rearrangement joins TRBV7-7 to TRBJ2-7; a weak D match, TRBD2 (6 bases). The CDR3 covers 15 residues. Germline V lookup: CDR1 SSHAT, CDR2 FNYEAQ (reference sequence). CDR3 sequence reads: CASSLGAGPSYEQYF. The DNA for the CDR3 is TGTGCTAGCAGCTTAGGGGCGGGACCGAGCTACGAGCAGTACTTC.

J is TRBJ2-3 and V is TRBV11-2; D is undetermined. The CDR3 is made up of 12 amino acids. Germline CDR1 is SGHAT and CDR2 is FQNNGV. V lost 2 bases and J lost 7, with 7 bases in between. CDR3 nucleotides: TGTGCCAGCAGCTTATTAGACTATACGCAGTATTTT. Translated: CASSLLDYTQYF. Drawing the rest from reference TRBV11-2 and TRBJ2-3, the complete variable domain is EAGVAQSPRYKIIEKRQSVAFWCNPISGHATLYWYQQILGQGPKLLIQFQNNGVVDDSQLPKDRFSAERLKGVDSTLKIQPAKLEDSAVYLCASSLLDYTQYFGPGTRLTVL.

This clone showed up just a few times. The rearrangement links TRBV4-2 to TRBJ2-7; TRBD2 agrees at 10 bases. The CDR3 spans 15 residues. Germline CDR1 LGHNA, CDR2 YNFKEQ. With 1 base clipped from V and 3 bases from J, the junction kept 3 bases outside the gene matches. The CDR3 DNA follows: TGTGCCAGCAGCCAAGCGAGCGGGGGGGACTACGAGCAGTACTTC. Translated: CASSQASGGDYEQYF.

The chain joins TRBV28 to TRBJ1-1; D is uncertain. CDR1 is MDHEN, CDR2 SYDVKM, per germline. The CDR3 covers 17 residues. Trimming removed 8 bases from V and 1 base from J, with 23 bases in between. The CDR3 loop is CASSTGRLLAWNTEAFF. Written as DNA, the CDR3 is TGTGCCAGCTCCACTGGAAGACTTCTTGCTTGGAACACTGAAGCTTTCTTT.

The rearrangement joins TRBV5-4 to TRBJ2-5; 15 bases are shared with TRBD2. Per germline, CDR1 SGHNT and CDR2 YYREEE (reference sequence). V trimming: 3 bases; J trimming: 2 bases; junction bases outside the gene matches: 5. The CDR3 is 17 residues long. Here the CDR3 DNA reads TGTGCCAGCAGCTCGGGACTAGCGGGGGGATCACAAGAGACCCAGTACTTC. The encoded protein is CASSSGLAGGSQETQYF.

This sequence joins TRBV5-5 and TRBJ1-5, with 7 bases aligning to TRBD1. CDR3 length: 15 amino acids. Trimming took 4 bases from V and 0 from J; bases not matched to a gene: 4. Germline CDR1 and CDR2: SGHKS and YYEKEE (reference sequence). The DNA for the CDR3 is TGTGCCAGCAGCAAGACAGGGAATAGCAATCAGCCCCAGCATTTT. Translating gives CASSKTGNSNQPQHF.

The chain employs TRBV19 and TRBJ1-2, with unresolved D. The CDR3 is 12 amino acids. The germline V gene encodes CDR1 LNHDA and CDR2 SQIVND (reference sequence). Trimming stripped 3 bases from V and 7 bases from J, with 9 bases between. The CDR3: CASSMFESGYTF. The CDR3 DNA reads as TGTGCCAGTAGTATGTTTGAGAGTGGCTACACCTTC.

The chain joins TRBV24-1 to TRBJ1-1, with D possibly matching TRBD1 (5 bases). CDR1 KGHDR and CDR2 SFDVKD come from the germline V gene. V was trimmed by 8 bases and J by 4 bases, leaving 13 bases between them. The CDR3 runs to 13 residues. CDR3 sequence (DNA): TGTGCCACCAAGCAGCGGGGCACCACTGAAGCTTTCTTT. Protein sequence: CATKQRGTTEAFF.